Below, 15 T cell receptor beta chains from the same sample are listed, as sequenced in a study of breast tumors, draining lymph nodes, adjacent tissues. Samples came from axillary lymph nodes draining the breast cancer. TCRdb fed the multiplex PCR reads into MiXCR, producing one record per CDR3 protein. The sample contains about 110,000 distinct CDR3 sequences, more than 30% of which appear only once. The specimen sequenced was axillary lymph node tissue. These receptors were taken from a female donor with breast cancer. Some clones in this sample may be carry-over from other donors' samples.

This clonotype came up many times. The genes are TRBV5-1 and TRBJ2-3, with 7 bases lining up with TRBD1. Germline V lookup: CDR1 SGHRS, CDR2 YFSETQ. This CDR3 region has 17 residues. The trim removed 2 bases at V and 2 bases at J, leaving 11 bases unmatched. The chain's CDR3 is CASSLMRTGDYTDTQYF. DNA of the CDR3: TGCGCCAGCAGCTTAATGCGGACAGGTGATTACACAGATACGCAGTATTTT.

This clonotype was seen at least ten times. This chain's CDR3 is CASSTGGGANVLTF. The CDR3 region has the DNA TGTGCCAGTAGTACGGGAGGTGGGGCCAACGTCCTGACTTTC. This chain connects TRBV19 to TRBJ2-6; 7 positions match TRBD2. V was clipped by 4 bases and J by 3 bases; unmatched bases: 0. The germline gives CDR1 LNHDA, CDR2 SQIVND (reference sequence). The CDR3 runs to 14 residues. The full variable domain, in which reference TRBV19 and TRBJ2-6 provide the parts outside the CDR3, is DGGITQSPKYLFRKEGQNVTLSCEQNLNHDAMYWYRQDPGQGLRLIYYSQIVNDFQKGDIAEGYSVSREKKESFPLTVTSAQKNPTAFYLCASSTGGGANVLTFGAGSRLTVL.

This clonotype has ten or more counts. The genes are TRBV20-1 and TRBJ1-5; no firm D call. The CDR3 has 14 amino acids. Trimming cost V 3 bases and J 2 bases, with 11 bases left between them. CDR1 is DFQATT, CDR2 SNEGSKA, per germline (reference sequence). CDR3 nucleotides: TGCAGTGCTAGTAGCCCGGGAGGCAATCAGCCCCAGCATTTT. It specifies CSASSPGGNQPQHF.

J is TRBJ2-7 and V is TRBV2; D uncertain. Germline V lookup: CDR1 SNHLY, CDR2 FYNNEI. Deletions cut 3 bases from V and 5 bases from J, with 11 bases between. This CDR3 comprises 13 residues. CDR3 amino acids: CASSDLGCHEQYF. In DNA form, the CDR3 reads TGTGCCAGCAGTGATCTTGGGTGCCACGAGCAGTACTTC. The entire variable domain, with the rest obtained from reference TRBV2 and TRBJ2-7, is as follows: EPEVTQTPSHQVTQMGQEVILRCVPISNHLYFYWYRQILGQKVEFLVSFYNNEISEKSEIFDDQFSVERPDGSNFTLKIRSTKLEDSAMYFCASSDLGCHEQYFGPGTRLTVT.

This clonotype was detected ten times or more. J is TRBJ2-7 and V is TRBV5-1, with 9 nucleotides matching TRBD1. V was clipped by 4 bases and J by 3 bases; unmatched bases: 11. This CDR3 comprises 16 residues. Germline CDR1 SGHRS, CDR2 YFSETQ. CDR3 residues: CASSTTSGTGYYEQYF. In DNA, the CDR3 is TGCGCCAGCAGCACCACTTCCGGGACAGGGTACTACGAGCAGTACTTC.

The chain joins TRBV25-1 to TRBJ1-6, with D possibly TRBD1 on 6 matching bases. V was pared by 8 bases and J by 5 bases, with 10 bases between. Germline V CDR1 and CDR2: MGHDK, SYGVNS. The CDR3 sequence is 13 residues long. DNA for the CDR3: TGTGCCAGCCGGACAGTCGATAATTCACCCCTCCACTTT. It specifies CASRTVDNSPLHF.

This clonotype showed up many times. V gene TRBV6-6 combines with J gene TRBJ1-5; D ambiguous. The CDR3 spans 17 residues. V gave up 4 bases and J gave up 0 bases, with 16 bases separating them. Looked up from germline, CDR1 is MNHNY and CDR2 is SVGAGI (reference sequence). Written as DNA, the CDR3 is TGTGCCAGCAGTTCTGGAATTTGGGATGGTAGCAATCAGCCCCAGCATTTT. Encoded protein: CASSSGIWDGSNQPQHF.

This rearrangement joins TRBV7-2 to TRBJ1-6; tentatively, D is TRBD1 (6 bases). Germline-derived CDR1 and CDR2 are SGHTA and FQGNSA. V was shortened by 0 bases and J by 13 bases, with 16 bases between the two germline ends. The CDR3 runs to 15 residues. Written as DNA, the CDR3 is TGTGCCAGCAGCTTAGCGAACGGGGGGCCTGATCCCCTCCACTTT. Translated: CASSLANGGPDPLHF.

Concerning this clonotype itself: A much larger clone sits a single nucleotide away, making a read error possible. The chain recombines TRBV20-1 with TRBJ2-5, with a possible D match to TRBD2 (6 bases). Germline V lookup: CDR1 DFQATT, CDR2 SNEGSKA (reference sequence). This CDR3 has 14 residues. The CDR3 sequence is CSASAGGVQATQYF. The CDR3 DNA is TGCAGTGCTAGTGCCGGGGGTGTCCAAGCGACCCAGTACTTC.

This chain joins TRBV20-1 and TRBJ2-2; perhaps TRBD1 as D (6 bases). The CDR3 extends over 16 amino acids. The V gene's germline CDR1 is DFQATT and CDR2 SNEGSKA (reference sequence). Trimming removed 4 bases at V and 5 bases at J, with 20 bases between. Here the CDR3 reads CSAIDGTTRPTGELFF. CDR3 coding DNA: TGCAGTGCTATTGATGGGACAACCCGACCGACCGGGGAGCTGTTTTTT.

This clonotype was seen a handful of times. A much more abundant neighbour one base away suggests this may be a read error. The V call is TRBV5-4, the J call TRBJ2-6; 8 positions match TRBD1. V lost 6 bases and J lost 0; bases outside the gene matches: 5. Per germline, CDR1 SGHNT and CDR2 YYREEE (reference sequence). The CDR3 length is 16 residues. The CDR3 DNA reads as TGTGCCAGCACGGCAGGGGGCGCCTCTGGGGCCAACGTCCTGACTTTC. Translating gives CASTAGGASGANVLTF.

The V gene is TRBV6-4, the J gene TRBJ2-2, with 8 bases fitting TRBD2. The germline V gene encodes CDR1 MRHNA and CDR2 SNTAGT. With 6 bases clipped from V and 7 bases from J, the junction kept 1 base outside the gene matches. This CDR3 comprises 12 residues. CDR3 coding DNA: TGTGCCAGCAGGGGGACTAGCGGGGAGCTGTTTTTT. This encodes CASRGTSGELFF.

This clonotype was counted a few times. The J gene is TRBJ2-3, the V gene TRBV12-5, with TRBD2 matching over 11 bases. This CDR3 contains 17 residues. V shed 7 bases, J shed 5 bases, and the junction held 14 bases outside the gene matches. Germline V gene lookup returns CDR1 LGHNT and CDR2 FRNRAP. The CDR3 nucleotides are TGTGCTAGTGCCCCCGCCCCGACTAGCGGGGAAATAGATACGCAGTATTTT. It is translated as CASAPAPTSGEIDTQYF.

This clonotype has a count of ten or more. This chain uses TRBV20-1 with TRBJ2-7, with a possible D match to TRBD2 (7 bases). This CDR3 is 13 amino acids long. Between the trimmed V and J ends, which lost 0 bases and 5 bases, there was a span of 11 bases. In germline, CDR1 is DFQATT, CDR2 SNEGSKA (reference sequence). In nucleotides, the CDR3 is TGCAGTGCTAGAGAGCGGGGGCTTCACGAGCAGTACTTC. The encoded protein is CSARERGLHEQYF.

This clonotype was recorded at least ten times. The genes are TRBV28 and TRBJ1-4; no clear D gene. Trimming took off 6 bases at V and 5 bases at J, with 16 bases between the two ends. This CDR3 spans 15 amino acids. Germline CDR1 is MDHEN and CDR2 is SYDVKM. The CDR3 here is CASSGPGIANEKLFF. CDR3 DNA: TGTGCCAGCAGCGGCCCCGGGATCGCAAATGAAAAACTGTTTTTT. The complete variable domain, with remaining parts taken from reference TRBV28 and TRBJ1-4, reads DVKVTQSSRYLVKRTGEKVFLECVQDMDHENMFWYRQDPGLGLRLIYFSYDVKMKEKGDIPEGYSVSREKKERFSLILESASTNQTSMYLCASSGPGIANEKLFFGSGTQLSVL.